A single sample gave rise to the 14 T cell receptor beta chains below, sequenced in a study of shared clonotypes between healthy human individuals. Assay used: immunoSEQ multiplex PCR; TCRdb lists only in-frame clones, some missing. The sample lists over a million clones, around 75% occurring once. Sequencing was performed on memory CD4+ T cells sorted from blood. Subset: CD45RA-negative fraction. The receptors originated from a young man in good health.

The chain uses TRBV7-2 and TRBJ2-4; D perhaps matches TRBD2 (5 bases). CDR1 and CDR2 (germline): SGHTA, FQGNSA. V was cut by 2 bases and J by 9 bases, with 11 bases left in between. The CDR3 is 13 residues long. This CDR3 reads CASSLRGQSIQYF. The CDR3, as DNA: TGTGCCAGCAGCTTAAGAGGGCAGAGCATTCAGTACTTC.

CDR3 nucleotide sequence: TGTGCCAGCAGCCCTTTCGCCACAGATACGCAGTATTTT. Translated: CASSPFATDTQYF. J is TRBJ2-3 and V is TRBV14; D ambiguous. The CDR3 spans 13 residues. V lost 4 bases and J 2 bases, leaving 7 bases between the germline ends. CDR1 is SGHDN, CDR2 FVKESK, per germline.

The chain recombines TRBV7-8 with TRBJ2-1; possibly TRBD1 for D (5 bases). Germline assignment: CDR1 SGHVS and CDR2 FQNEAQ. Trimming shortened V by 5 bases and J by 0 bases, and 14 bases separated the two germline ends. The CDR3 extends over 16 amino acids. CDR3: CASSPGQPSSYNEQFF. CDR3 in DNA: TGTGCCAGCAGCCCCGGACAACCTAGCTCCTACAATGAGCAGTTCTTC.

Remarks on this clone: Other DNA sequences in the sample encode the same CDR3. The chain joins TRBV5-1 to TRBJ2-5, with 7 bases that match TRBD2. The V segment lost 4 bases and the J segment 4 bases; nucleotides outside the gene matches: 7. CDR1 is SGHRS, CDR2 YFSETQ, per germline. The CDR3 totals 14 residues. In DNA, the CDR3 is TGCGCCAGCAGCCAGACGGGGGGTCGAGAGACCCAGTACTTC. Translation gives CASSQTGGRETQYF.

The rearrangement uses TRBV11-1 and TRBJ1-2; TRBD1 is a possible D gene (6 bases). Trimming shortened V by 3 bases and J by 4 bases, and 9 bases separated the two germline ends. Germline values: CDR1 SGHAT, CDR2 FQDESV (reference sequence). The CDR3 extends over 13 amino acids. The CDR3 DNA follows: TGTGCCAGCAGCTTGGGGGGCCGCTATGGCTACACCTTC. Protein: CASSLGGRYGYTF.

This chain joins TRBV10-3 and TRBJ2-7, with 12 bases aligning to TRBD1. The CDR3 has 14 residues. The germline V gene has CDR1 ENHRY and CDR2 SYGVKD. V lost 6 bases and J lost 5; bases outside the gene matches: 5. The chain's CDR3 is CAISGTGGADEQYF. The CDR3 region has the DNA TGTGCCATCAGCGGGACAGGGGGCGCGGACGAGCAGTACTTC.

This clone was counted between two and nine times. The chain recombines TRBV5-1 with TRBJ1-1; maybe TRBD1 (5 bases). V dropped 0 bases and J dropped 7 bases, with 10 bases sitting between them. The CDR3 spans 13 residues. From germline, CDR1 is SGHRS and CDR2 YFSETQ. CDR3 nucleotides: TGCGCCAGCAGCTTGGAAAAGACAGATGAAGCTTTCTTT. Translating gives CASSLEKTDEAFF.

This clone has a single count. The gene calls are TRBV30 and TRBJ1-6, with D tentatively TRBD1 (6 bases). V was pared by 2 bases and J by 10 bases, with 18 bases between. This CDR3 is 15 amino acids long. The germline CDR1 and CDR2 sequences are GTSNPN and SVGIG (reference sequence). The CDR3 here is CAWSHRPGVDSPLHF. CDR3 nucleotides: TGTGCCTGGAGTCATCGGCCAGGGGTAGACTCACCCCTCCACTTT.

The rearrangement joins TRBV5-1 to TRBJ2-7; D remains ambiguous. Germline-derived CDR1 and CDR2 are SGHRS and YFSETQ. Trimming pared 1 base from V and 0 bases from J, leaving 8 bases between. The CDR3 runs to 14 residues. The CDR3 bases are TGCGCCAGCAGCTTGACCGGGCCCTCCTACGAGCAGTACTTC. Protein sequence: CASSLTGPSYEQYF.

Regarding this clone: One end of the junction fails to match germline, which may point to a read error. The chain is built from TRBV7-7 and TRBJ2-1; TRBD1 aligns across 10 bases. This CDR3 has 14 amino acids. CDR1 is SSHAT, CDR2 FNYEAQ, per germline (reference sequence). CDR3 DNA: TGTGCTAGCAGCTTAGGGGACAGGGGAAATGAGCAGTTCTTC. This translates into CASSLGDRGNEQFF.

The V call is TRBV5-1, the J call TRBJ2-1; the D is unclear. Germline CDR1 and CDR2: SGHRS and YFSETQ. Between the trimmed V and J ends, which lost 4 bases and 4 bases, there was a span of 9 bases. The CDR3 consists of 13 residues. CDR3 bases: TGCGCCAGCAGCCCAGAAGGATACAATGAGCAGTTCTTC. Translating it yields CASSPEGYNEQFF.

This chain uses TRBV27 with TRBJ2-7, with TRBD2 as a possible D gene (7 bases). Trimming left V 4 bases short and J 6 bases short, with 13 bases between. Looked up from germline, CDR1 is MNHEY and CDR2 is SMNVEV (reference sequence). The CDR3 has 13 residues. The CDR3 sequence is CASSWEGVGEQYF. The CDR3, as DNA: TGTGCCAGCAGTTGGGAGGGGGTCGGCGAGCAGTACTTC.

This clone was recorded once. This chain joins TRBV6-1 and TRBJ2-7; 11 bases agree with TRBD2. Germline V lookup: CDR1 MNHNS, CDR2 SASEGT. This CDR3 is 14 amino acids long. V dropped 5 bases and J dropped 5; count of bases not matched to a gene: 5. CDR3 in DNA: TGTGCCAGCAGTAGTAGCGGGGGGGCCCACGAGCAGTACTTC. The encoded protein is CASSSSGGAHEQYF.

The CDR3: CASSLVGGGAPDTQYF. The CDR3 coding sequence is TGCGCCAGCAGCTTGGTTGGCGGGGGGGCCCCAGATACGCAGTATTTT. V is TRBV5-1 and J is TRBJ2-3, with 9 bases aligning to TRBD2. CDR3 size: 16 residues. Germline V gene data show CDR1 as SGHRS and CDR2 as YFSETQ. V was pared by 0 bases and J by 4 bases, with 6 bases of the junction left unmatched.